The clone carrying this TCR beta chain was recorded once. Its antigen is not known. These data are taken from a study of radiotherapy plus CTLA-4 blockade in lung cancer. Study background: Disease control was achieved by about 34% of patients, and objective responses by over 15%.

Chemo-refractory metastatic non-small-cell lung cancer patients were treated with focal radiation plus CTLA-4 blockade with ipilimumab. V lost 3 bases and J lost 14; bases outside the gene matches: 10. The CDR3 is 14 residues long. The germline V gene has CDR1 MDHEN and CDR2 SYDVKM. Regarding the study as a whole: According to reports, early shifts in blood T cell clones, alongside interferon-beta, forecast response most accurately. Expansion in blood of tumor-derived TCR clones was seen after radiotherapy plus ipilimumab.

TCRdb's table, derived via immunoSEQ multiplex PCR, lists solely in-frame clones and lacks some. The table has roughly 75,000 clones, 78% seen once. The sample was peripheral blood, taken from a patient treated with radiotherapy plus ipilimumab. This TCR came from a human donor with non-small cell lung cancer whose response to radiotherapy plus ipilimumab could not be evaluated. Some clones in this sample may be carry-over from other donors' samples. The chain combines TRBV28 with TRBJ1-4; 9 bases agree with TRBD1. CDR3 nucleotide sequence: TGTGCCAGCAGTTTCTTTACCACAGGGGGCATGCTGTTTTTT. Its translation: CASSFFTTGGMLFF. Full variable domain (remainder filled in from reference TRBV28 and TRBJ1-4): DVKVTQSSRYLVKRTGEKVFLECVQDMDHENMFWYRQDPGLGLRLIYFSYDVKMKEKGDIPEGYSVSREKKERFSLILESASTNQTSMYLCASSFFTTGGMLFFGSGTQLSVL.